This TCR beta chain was documented in a study of beta chain features in type 1 diabetes. Across the study: Sorted cells, some 98,000,000 in number, were examined across all samples.

Every bit of the isolated RNA underwent reverse transcription, so sequencing read expressed TCRB transcripts. The protocol was immunoSEQ multiplex PCR, while the TCRdb copy is restricted to in-frame clones and leaves out a portion. The sample includes some 150,000 clones, about 51% of them seen just once. Sorted cells reached over 95% purity in every population. Germline V gives CDR1 SGDLS, CDR2 YYNGEE. The CDR3 has 11 residues. V lost 4 bases and J lost 8, with 7 bases in between. Study-level points and caveats: It was among patients, rather than healthy donors, that naive, central memory and Treg TCRB repertoires appeared more similar.

Concerning this clone itself: Antigen: not known.

The TCR comes from a man aged 18 to 30 in good health. The sequenced sample consisted of Tregs from blood. This rearrangement joins TRBV9 to TRBJ2-1; tentatively, D is TRBD1 (5 bases). In DNA, the CDR3 is TGTGCCAGCAGCATGGGGCATGAGCAGTTCTTC. Amino acids: CASSMGHEQFF.